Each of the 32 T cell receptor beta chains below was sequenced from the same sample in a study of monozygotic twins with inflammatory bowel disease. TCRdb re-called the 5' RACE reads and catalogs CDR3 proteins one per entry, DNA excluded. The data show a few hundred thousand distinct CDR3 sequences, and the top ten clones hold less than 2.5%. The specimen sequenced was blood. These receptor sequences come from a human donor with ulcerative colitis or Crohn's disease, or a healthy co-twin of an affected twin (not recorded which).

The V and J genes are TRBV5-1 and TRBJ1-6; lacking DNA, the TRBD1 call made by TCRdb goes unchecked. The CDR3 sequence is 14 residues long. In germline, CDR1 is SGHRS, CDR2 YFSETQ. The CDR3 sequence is CASSSGTTNSPLHF.

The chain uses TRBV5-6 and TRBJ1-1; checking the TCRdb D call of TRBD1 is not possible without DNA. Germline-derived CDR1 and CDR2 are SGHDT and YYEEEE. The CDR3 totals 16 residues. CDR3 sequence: CASSWGQGSLNTEAFF.

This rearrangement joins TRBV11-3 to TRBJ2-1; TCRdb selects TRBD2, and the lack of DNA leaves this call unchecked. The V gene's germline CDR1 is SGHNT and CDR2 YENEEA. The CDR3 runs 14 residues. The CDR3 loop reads CASSFSSGGGEQFF.

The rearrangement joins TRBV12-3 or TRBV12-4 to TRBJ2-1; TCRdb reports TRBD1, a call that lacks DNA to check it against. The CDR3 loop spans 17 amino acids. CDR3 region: CASSRSLQLQGGNEQFF.

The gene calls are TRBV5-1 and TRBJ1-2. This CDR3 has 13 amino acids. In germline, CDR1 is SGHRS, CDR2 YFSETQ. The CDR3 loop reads CASGEWTNYGYTF.

CDR3 residues: CASSFTSGSNEQFF. This chain links TRBV11-3 with TRBJ2-1; TCRdb picks TRBD2, but there is no DNA to check that call. The CDR3 is made up of 14 amino acids. Germline values: CDR1 SGHNT, CDR2 YENEEA.

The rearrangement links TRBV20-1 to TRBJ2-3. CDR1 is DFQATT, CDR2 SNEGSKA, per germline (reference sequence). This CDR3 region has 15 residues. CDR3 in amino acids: CSARDLLAPTDTQYF.

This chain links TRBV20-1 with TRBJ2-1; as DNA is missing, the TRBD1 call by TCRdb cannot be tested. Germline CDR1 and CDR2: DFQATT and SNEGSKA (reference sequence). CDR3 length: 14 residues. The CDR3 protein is CSARDRDRVHEQFF.

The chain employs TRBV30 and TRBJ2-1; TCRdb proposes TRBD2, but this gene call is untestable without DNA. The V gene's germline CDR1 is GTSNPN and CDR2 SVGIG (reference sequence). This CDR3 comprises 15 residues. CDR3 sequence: CAWGWTSGSYNEQFF.

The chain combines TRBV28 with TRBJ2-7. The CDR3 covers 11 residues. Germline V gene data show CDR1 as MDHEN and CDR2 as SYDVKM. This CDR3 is CASPYAHEQYF.

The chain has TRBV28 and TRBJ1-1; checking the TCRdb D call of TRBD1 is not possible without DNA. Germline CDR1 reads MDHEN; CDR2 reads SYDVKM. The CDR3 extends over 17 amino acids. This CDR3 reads CASSLTGQGISNPEAFF.

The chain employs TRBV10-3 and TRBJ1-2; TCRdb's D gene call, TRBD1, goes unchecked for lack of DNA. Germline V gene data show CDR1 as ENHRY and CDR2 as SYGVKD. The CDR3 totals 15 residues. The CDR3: CAISEAGTGYQGYTF.

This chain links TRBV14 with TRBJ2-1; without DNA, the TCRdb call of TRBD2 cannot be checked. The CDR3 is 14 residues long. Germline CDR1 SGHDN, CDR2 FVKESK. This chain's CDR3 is CASSPEGTYNEQFF.

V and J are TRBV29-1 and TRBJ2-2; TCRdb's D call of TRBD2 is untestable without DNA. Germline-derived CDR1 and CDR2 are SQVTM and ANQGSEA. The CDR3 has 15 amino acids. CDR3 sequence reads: CSVAAGGRNTGELFF.

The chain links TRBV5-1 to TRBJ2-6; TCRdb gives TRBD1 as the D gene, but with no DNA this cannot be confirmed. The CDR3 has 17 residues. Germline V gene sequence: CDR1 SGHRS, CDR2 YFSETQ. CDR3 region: CASSLLWDSSGANVLTF.

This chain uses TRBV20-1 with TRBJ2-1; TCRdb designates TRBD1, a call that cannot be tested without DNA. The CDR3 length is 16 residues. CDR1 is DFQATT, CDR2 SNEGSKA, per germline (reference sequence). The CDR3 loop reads CSARPDRGGSYNEQFF.

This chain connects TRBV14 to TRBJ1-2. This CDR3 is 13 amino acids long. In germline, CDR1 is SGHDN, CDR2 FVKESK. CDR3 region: CASSPGVGYGYTF.

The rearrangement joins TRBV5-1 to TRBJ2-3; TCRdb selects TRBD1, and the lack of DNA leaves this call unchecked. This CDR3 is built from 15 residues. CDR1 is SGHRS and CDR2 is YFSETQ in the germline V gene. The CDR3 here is CASSSLGQGYDTQYF.

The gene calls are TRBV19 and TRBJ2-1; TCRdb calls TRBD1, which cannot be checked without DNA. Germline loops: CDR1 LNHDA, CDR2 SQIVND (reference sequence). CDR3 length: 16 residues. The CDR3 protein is CASSALPGTANNEQFF.

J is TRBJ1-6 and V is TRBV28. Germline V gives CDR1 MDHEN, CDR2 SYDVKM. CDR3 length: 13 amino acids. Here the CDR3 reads CASGSLKNSPLHF.

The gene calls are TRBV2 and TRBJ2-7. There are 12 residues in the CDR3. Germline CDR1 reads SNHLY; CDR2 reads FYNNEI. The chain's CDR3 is CASSEGPYEQYF.

The CDR3 loop reads CASSVQKGTSVHEQFF. The J gene is TRBJ2-1, the V gene TRBV19; the D call of TRBD2 rests on TCRdb alone, since no DNA is present to check it. This CDR3 is built from 16 residues. Germline CDR1 reads LNHDA; CDR2 reads SQIVND (reference sequence).

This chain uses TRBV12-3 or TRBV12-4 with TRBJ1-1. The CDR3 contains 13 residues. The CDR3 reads CASSWTASLEAFF.

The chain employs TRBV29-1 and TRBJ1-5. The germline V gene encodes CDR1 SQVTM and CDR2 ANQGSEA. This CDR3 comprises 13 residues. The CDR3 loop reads CSVSDQGGQPQHF.

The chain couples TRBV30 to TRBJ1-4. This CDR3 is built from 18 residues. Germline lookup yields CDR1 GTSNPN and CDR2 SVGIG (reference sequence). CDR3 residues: CAWSSTREFMRTNEKLFF. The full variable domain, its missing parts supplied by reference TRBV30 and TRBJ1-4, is SQTIHQWPATLVQPVGSPLSLECTVEGTSNPNLYWYRQAAGRGLQLLFYSVGIGQISSEVPQNLSASRPQDRQFILSSKKLLLSDSGFYLCAWSSTREFMRTNEKLFFGSGTQLSVL.

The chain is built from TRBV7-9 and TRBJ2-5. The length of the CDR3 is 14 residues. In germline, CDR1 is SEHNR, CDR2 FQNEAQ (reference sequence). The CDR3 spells CASSSRTYGETQYF. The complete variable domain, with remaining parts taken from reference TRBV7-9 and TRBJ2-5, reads DTGVSQNPRHKITKRGQNVTFRCDPISEHNRLYWYRQTLGQGPEFLTYFQNEAQLEKSRLLSDRFSAERPKGSFSTLEIQRTEQGDSAMYLCASSSRTYGETQYFGPGTRLLVL.

CDR3 sequence: CASMGANTGELFF. This sequence joins TRBV3-1 and TRBJ2-2. CDR3 size: 13 residues. Per the germline V gene, CDR1 is LGHDT and CDR2 is YNNKEL (reference sequence). The whole variable domain, remainder taken from reference TRBV3-1 and TRBJ2-2, is DTAVSQTPKYLVTQMGNDKSIKCEQNLGHDTMYWYKQDSKKFLKIMFSYNNKELIINETVPNRFSPKSPDKAHLNLHINSLELGDSAVYFCASMGANTGELFFGEGSRLTVL.

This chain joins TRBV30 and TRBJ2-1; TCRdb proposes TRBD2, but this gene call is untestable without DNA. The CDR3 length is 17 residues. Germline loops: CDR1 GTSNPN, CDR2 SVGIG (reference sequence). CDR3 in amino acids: CAWSVTSGRSPYNEQFF.

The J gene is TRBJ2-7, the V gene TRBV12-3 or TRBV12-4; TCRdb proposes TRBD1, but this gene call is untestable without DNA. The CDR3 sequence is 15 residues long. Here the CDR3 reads CASTRGKGPSYEQYF.

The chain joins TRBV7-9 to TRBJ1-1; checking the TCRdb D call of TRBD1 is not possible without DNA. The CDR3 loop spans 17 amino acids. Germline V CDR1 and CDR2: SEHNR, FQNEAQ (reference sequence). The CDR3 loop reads CASSSPGTKAQNTEAFF. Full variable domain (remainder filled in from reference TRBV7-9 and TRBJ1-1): DTGVSQNPRHKITKRGQNVTFRCDPISEHNRLYWYRQTLGQGPEFLTYFQNEAQLEKSRLLSDRFSAERPKGSFSTLEIQRTEQGDSAMYLCASSSPGTKAQNTEAFFGQGTRLTVV.

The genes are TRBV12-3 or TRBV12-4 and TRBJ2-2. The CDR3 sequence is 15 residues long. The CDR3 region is CASSSGRSNTGELLF.

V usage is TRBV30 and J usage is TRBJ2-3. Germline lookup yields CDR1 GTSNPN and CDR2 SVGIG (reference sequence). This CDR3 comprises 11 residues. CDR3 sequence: CAWTDTDTQYF.